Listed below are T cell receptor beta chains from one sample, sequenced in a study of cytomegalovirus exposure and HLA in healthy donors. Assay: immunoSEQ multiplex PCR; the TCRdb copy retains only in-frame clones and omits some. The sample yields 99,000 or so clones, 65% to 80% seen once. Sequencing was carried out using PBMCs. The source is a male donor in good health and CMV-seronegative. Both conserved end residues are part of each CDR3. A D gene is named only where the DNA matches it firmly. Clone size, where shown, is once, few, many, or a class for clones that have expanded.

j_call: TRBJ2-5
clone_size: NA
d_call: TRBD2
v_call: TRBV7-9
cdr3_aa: CASISPPGLAGETQYF
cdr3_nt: TGTGCCAGCATTTCCCCCCCCGGACTAGCGGGAGAGACCCAGTACTTC

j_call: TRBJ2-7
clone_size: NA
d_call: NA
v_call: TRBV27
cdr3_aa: CASSLKGVVGSEQYF
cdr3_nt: TGTGCCAGCAGTTTGAAAGGGGTCGTAGGCTCCGAGCAGTACTTC

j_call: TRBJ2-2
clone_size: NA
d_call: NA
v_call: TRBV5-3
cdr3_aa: CARSLSRRGKTGELFF
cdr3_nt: TGTGCCAGAAGCTTGAGTCGGCGCGGAAAAACCGGGGAGCTGTTTTTT

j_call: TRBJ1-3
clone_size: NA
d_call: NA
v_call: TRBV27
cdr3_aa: CASRGYSGNTIYF
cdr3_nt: TGTGCCAGCCGCGGATACTCTGGAAACACCATATATTTT

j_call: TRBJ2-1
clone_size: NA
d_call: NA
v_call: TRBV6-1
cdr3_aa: CASSVSGPYSGEQFF
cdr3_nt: TGTGCCAGCAGTGTATCCGGCCCTTATTCGGGAGAGCAGTTCTTC

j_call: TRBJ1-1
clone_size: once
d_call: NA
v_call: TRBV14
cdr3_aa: CASSRRWNTEAFF
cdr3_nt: TGTGCCAGCAGCCGCAGGTGGAACACTGAAGCTTTCTTT

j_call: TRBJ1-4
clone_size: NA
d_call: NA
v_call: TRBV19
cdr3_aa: CASKPSTNEKLFF
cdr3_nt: TGTGCCAGTAAGCCGTCAACTAATGAAAAACTGTTTTTT

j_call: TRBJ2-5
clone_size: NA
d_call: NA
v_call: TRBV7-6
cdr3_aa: CASSLPASETQYF
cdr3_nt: TGTGCCAGCAGCTTACCCGCGTCAGAGACCCAGTACTTC

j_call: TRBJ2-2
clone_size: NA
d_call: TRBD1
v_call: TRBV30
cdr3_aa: CAWRPFGTGDTGELFF
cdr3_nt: TGTGCCTGGAGGCCCTTTGGGACAGGGGACACCGGGGAGCTGTTTTTT

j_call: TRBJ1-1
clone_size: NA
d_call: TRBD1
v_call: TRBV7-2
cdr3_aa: CASSLGQGNTEAFF
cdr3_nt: TGTGCCAGCAGCTTGGGACAGGGGAACACTGAAGCTTTCTTT

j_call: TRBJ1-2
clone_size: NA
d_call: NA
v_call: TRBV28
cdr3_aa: CASSPMAYGYTF
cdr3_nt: TGTGCCAGCAGCCCGATGGCCTATGGCTACACCTTC

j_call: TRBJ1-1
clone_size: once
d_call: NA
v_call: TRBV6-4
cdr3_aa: CASSVRGDTEAFF
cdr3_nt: TGTGCCAGCAGTGTCCGGGGGGACACTGAAGCTTTCTTT

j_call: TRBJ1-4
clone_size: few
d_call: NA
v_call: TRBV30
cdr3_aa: CALSGRVFEKLFF
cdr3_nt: TGTGCCTTAAGTGGGAGGGTCTTTGAAAAACTGTTTTTT

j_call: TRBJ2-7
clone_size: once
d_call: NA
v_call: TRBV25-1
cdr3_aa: CASSVSGTPRGEQYF
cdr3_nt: TGTGCCAGCAGTGTCTCAGGGACTCCACGCGGCGAGCAGTACTTC

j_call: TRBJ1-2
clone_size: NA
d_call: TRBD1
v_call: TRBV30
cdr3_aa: CAWSPLPGQGPQRTF
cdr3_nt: TGTGCCTGGAGTCCACTCCCGGGACAGGGGCCCCAGCGCACCTTC

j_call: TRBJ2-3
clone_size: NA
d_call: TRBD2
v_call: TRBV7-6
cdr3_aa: CASSLWEGRTDTQYF
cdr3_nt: TGTGCCAGCAGCTTATGGGAGGGCCGGACAGATACGCAGTATTTT

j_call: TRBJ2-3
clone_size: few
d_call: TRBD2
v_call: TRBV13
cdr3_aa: CASSLGGGREGPDTQYF
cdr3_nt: TGTGCCAGCAGCTTAGGAGGCGGGAGGGAGGGGCCAGATACGCAGTATTTT

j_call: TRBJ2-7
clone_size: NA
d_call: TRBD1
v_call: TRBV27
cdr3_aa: CASSLFGTASYEQYF
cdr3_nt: TGTGCCAGCAGTTTATTTGGGACAGCCTCCTACGAGCAGTACTTC

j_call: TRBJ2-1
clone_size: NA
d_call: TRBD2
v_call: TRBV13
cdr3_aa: CASSFSGRAGEQFF
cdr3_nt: TGTGCCAGCAGCTTTAGCGGGAGGGCGGGGGAGCAGTTCTTC

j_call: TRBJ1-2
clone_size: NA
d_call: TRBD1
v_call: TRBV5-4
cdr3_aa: CASSPGGQGAFGYTF
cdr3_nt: TGTGCCAGCAGCCCAGGTGGACAGGGGGCTTTTGGCTACACCTTC

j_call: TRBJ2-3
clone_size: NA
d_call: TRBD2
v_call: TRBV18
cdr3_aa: CASSHGTSGSADTQYF
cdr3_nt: TGTGCCAGCTCACACGGCACTAGCGGGAGCGCAGATACGCAGTATTTT

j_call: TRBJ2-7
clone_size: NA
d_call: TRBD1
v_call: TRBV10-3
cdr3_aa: CATGQGANYEQYF
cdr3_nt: TGTGCCACCGGACAGGGGGCTAACTACGAGCAGTACTTC

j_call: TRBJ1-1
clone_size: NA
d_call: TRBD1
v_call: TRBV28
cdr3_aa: CASTPMRGQSNTEAFF
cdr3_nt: TGTGCCAGCACCCCGATGAGGGGGCAGTCGAACACTGAAGCTTTCTTT

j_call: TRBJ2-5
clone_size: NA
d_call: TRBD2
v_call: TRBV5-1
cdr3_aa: CASSPRGRGLAGRETQYF
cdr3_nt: TGCGCCAGCAGCCCCAGGGGCCGGGGACTAGCGGGAAGGGAGACCCAGTACTTC

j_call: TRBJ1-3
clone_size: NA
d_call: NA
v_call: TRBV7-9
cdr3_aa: CASSFGGSGNTIYF
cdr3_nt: TGTGCCAGCAGCTTCGGGGGGTCTGGAAACACCATATATTTT

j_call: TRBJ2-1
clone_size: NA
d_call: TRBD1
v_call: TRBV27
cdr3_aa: CASSFGDSRYNEQFF
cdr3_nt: TGTGCCAGCAGTTTTGGGGACAGCAGATACAATGAGCAGTTCTTC

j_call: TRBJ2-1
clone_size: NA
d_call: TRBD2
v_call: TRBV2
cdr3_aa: CASTSSGSYNEQFF
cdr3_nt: TGTGCCAGCACATCTAGCGGGAGCTACAATGAGCAGTTCTTC

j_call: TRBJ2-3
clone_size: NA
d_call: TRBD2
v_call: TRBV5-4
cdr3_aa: CASSRPGLAGLETDTQYF
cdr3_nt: TGTGCCAGCAGCCGACCGGGACTAGCGGGATTGGAGACAGATACGCAGTATTTT

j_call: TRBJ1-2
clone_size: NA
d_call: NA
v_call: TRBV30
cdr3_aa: CAWSGGGSAGYTF
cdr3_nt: TGTGCCTGGAGTGGTGGGGGCTCGGCTGGCTACACCTTC

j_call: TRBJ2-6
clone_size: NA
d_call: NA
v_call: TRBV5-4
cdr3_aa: CASSLGATGANVLTF
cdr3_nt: TGTGCCAGCAGCTTGGGGGCTACTGGGGCCAACGTCCTGACTTTC

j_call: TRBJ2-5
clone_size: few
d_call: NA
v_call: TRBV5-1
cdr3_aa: CASSPVREHQETQYF
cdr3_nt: TGCGCCAGCAGCCCGGTTAGGGAGCACCAAGAGACCCAGTACTTC

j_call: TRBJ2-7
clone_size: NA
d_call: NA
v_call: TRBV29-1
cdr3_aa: CSVATSYEQYF
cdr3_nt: TGCAGCGTTGCAACATCCTACGAGCAGTACTTC

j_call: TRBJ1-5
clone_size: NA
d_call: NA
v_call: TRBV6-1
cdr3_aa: CASSEGTYTGSNQPQHF
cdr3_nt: TGTGCCAGCAGTGAAGGGACCTATACAGGGAGCAATCAGCCCCAGCATTTT

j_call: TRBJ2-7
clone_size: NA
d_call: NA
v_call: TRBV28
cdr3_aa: CASSFRYEQYF
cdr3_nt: TGTGCCAGCAGTTTTCGCTACGAGCAGTACTTC

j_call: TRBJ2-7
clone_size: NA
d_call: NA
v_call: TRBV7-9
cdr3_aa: CASSSDWTYEQYF
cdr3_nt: TGTGCCAGCAGCTCTGACTGGACCTACGAGCAGTACTTC